These 20 T cell receptor beta chains came from one sample sequenced in a study of cytomegalovirus exposure and HLA in healthy donors. Profiling relied on immunoSEQ multiplex PCR, and the TCRdb table lists in-frame clones only, not all of them. The table records about 220,000 clones, about 90% of them present only once. The sample was PBMCs. These receptors all come from a woman between 18 and 29 years old in good health and CMV-seronegative.

This chain links TRBV30 with TRBJ1-4; 7 bases match TRBD1. V trimming: 1 base; J trimming: 0 bases; junction bases outside the gene matches: 8. CDR3 size: 17 residues. Germline V gene sequence: CDR1 GTSNPN, CDR2 SVGIG (reference sequence). The CDR3: CAWSAYRGRTTNEKLFF. The CDR3 bases are TGTGCCTGGAGTGCATACAGGGGAAGGACAACTAATGAAAAACTGTTTTTT.

The V gene is TRBV15, the J gene TRBJ2-3; 9 bases are a match to TRBD2. CDR3 length: 15 residues. V shed 1 base and J 3 bases; nucleotides not matched to a gene: 2. Germline CDR1 LNHNV, CDR2 YYDKDF (reference sequence). CDR3 coding DNA: TGTGCCACCAGCAGAGCGGCGGGGGGGACAGATACGCAGTATTTT. Translated: CATSRAAGGTDTQYF.

The chain uses TRBV9 and TRBJ2-1; 10 nucleotides line up with TRBD2. The CDR3 consists of 19 residues. Germline assignment: CDR1 SGDLS and CDR2 YYNGEE. Unmatched junction bases numbered 15, after V lost 0 bases and J lost 6 bases. In DNA, the CDR3 is TGTGCCAGCAGCGTAGGTTCTTGGGAAACTAGCGGGACTCTCAATGAGCAGTTCTTC. It translates to CASSVGSWETSGTLNEQFF.

The V call is TRBV13, the J call TRBJ1-3; the D is unclear. Germline CDR1 PRHDT, CDR2 FYEKMQ (reference sequence). There are 15 residues in the CDR3. The germline V and J ends were trimmed by 5 bases and 4 bases, with 15 bases remaining between them. The CDR3 region has the DNA TGTGCCAGCAGCGGAGGCATTGGTACGGGAAACACCATATATTTT. Translating it yields CASSGGIGTGNTIYF.

This chain joins TRBV5-5 and TRBJ2-7; no firm D call. Germline lookup yields CDR1 SGHKS and CDR2 YYEKEE (reference sequence). V shed 2 bases and J shed 2 bases, with 8 bases lying between them. The CDR3 is 13 amino acids. The CDR3 bases are TGTGCCAGCAGCTTCGGTCCAACCTACGAGCAGTACTTC. Encoded protein: CASSFGPTYEQYF.

This clone has only a few counts. This chain uses TRBV6-1 with TRBJ2-2, with 7 bases aligning to TRBD2. Trimming took 2 bases from V and 4 from J; bases not matched to a gene: 4. This CDR3 is 15 amino acids long. Germline V gene sequence: CDR1 MNHNS, CDR2 SASEGT. Here the CDR3 DNA reads TGTGCCAGCAGTGAATTCAGCGGGACCACCGGGGAGCTGTTTTTT. It translates to CASSEFSGTTGELFF.

The rearrangement links TRBV5-1 to TRBJ2-3, with TRBD2 as a possible D gene (6 bases). The CDR3 sequence is 16 residues long. V lost 4 bases and J lost 1, with 16 bases in between. From germline, CDR1 is SGHRS and CDR2 YFSETQ. CDR3 coding DNA: TGCGCCAGCAGCCATGTCGCGGGGACGGGCACAGATACGCAGTATTTT. Translating it yields CASSHVAGTGTDTQYF.

A note on this clone: Sequence at one end of the junction differs from germline and may be a read error. The J gene is TRBJ1-1, the V gene TRBV29-1; D is ambiguous. The CDR3 has 13 residues. CDR1 is SQVTM, CDR2 ANQGSEA, per germline. The CDR3, as DNA: TGCAGCGTGCTAGTCCAACCGAACGCTGAAGCTTTCTTT. This codes for CSVLVQPNAEAFF.

This clone was picked up a small number of times. The V gene is TRBV28, the J gene TRBJ2-2, with D perhaps matching TRBD1 (5 bases). Deletions cut 2 bases from V and 4 bases from J, with 8 bases between. CDR3 length: 14 residues. CDR1 MDHEN and CDR2 SYDVKM come from the germline V gene. Here the CDR3 reads CASSLAGFTGELFF. In DNA form, the CDR3 reads TGTGCCAGCAGTTTAGCAGGGTTCACCGGGGAGCTGTTTTTT.

This clone was observed a single time. The gene calls are TRBV7-9 and TRBJ2-7; possible D gene TRBD2, 5 bases. The ends were cut back, 4 bases at V and 5 bases at J, with 18 bases in the middle. The CDR3 runs 15 residues. Germline V gene data show CDR1 as SEHNR and CDR2 as FQNEAQ (reference sequence). The CDR3 nucleotides are TGTGCCAGCAGCTCACATTTTAGAGGGATGGACGAGCAGTACTTC. This sequence encodes CASSSHFRGMDEQYF.

The chain links TRBV7-2 to TRBJ1-1; 8 bases are shared with TRBD1. CDR3 size: 16 residues. Germline trimming cut 3 bases from V and 0 bases from J; bases unmatched to any gene: 6. Germline CDR1 reads SGHTA; CDR2 reads FQGNSA. CDR3 in amino acids: CASSLKGQAMNTEAFF. CDR3 DNA sequence: TGTGCCAGCAGCTTGAAGGGACAGGCAATGAACACTGAAGCTTTCTTT.

The V and J genes are TRBV19 and TRBJ2-3; 9 nucleotides line up with TRBD2. This CDR3 has 16 amino acids. With 4 bases clipped from V and 6 bases from J, the junction kept 11 bases outside the gene matches. Germline lookup yields CDR1 LNHDA and CDR2 SQIVND (reference sequence). DNA of the CDR3: TGTGCCAGTAGTAACGGGCCTAGCGGGGCCATGGATACGCAGTATTTT. Encoded protein: CASSNGPSGAMDTQYF.

The chain links TRBV7-3 to TRBJ2-1, with 9 bases aligning to TRBD2. The trim removed 1 base at V and 8 bases at J, leaving 6 bases unmatched. The CDR3 runs 15 residues. CDR1 SGHTA and CDR2 FQGTGA come from the germline V gene. This CDR3 is CASSLIAGGPYEQFF. The CDR3 DNA follows: TGTGCCAGCAGCTTAATCGCGGGAGGGCCCTATGAGCAGTTCTTC.

The chain uses TRBV7-6 and TRBJ2-1; D unclear. The CDR3 spans 16 residues. Trimming pared 0 bases from V and 0 bases from J, leaving 9 bases between. The germline CDR1 and CDR2 sequences are SGHVS and FNYEAQ. The CDR3: CASSLALRSSYNEQFF. For the CDR3, the DNA is TGTGCCAGCAGCTTAGCGCTAAGGAGCTCCTACAATGAGCAGTTCTTC. Full variable domain (remainder filled in from reference TRBV7-6 and TRBJ2-1): GAGVSQSPRYKVTKRGQDVALRCDPISGHVSLYWYRQALGQGPEFLTYFNYEAQQDKSGLPNDRFSAERPEGSISTLTIQRTEQRDSAMYRCASSLALRSSYNEQFFGPGTRLTVL.

The rearrangement uses TRBV28 and TRBJ2-3, with 9 bases fitting TRBD2. Germline V gene lookup returns CDR1 MDHEN and CDR2 SYDVKM. This CDR3 is 15 amino acids long. Losses at the gene ends were 4 bases for V and 4 bases for J; bases not matched to a gene: 6. The CDR3 nucleotides read TGTGCCAGCAGTTCGCGGGAGGGCAGCTCAGATACGCAGTATTTT. This translates into CASSSREGSSDTQYF.

The sample holds a few counts of this clone. The chain couples TRBV5-6 to TRBJ2-7, with TRBD2 identical over 9 bases. Germline CDR1 SGHDT, CDR2 YYEEEE. The CDR3 has 16 amino acids. V trimming: 1 base; J trimming: 0 bases; junction bases outside the gene matches: 5. The DNA of the CDR3 is TGTGCCAGCAGCTTGTCGACTAGCGGCCCCTCCTACGAGCAGTACTTC. It encodes CASSLSTSGPSYEQYF.

Regarding this clone: The sample carries other DNA sequences with the same CDR3. The chain uses TRBV7-3 and TRBJ1-1; 8 bases line up with TRBD1. Germline lookup yields CDR1 SGHTA and CDR2 FQGTGA. The CDR3 totals 13 residues. V was pared by 5 bases and J by 4 bases, with 3 bases of the junction left unmatched. The CDR3 loop reads CASSLTGATEAFF. The CDR3 coding sequence is TGTGCCAGCAGCCTGACAGGGGCCACTGAAGCTTTCTTT. The complete variable domain, with remaining parts taken from reference TRBV7-3 and TRBJ1-1, reads GAGVSQTPSNKVTEKGKYVELRCDPISGHTALYWYRQSLGQGPEFLIYFQGTGAADDSGLPNDRFFAVRPEGSVSTLKIQRTERGDSAVYLCASSLTGATEAFFGQGTRLTVV.

This clone appeared a single time. The V gene is TRBV27, the J gene TRBJ2-6; 8 bases match TRBD1. Trimming removed 3 bases from V and 2 bases from J; junction bases left unmatched: 12. The CDR3 consists of 19 residues. Germline-derived CDR1 and CDR2 are MNHEY and SMNVEV (reference sequence). The CDR3 nucleotides read TGTGCCAGCAGTTTTAGTCATTCAGGGGGCTTTACTGGGGCCAACGTCCTGACTTTC. Protein sequence: CASSFSHSGGFTGANVLTF.

The chain has TRBV2 and TRBJ1-5; 8 bases map to TRBD1. The J segment lost 4 bases and the V segment lost 6 bases, leaving 2 bases of the junction unmatched. This CDR3 has 13 residues. CDR1 and CDR2 (germline): SNHLY, FYNNEI. CDR3: CASRRQGNQPQHF. The CDR3 nucleotides are TGTGCCAGCAGAAGACAGGGGAATCAGCCCCAGCATTTT.

This sequence joins TRBV5-1 and TRBJ2-7; 15 bases are a match to TRBD2. Germline V gives CDR1 SGHRS, CDR2 YFSETQ. There are 18 residues in the CDR3. V lost 3 bases and J lost 3; bases outside the gene matches: 10. The CDR3 region is CASSYGLAGGPRGYEQYF. CDR3 nucleotide sequence: TGCGCCAGCAGCTATGGACTAGCGGGAGGGCCGAGGGGCTACGAGCAGTACTTC.